The 24 T cell receptor beta chains listed next were all sequenced from one sample in a study of T cells in women clearing cervical HPV infection. Profiling relied on immunoSEQ multiplex PCR, and the TCRdb table lists in-frame clones only, not all of them. This sample's table has approximately 16,000 clones. Sequencing input: blood buffy coat. The receptors here all came from a woman between 18 and 69 years old with a cervical HPV16 infection that either progressed to CIN3+ or cleared (not recorded which).

Notes on this clone: The sequenced fragment ends 3 residues before the CDR3 boundary, so the rest is inferred from the germline J gene. The chain couples TRBV9 to TRBJ1-3, with D possibly being TRBD1 (5 bases). V shed 0 bases and J shed 2 bases, with 15 bases lying between them. The length of the CDR3 is 17 residues. Germline V lookup: CDR1 SGDLS, CDR2 YYNGEE. CDR3 loop: CASSVAPVGGTGNTIYF. The sequenced part of the CDR3 DNA is TGTGCCAGCAGCGTAGCGCCGGTCGGGGGGACTGGAAACACC.

On this clone itself: From the germline J gene comes the end of the CDR3, since the read stops 3 residues before it. The chain couples TRBV5-1 to TRBJ2-3, with D possibly matching TRBD1 (6 bases). Germline values: CDR1 SGHRS, CDR2 YFSETQ. The CDR3 has 14 amino acids. Between the trimmed V and J ends, which lost 4 bases and 6 bases, there was a span of 15 bases. CDR3 DNA (partial): TGCGCCAGCAGCCGTACAGGGTCGGCGGATACG. Protein product: CASSRTGSADT. The complete CDR3 reads CASSRTGSADTQYF.

Note on this clone: The CDR3 end is not reached by the read, which stops 3 residues before it; the germline J gene fills it in. The genes are TRBV3-1 (or the pseudogene TRBV3-2) and TRBJ2-3; D not resolved. The V and J ends lost 3 bases and 5 bases respectively, with 9 bases between them. Germline V gives CDR1 LGHDT, CDR2 YNNKEL (reference sequence). This CDR3 region has 13 residues. The CDR3 spells CASSQVIRDTQYF. Incomplete CDR3 DNA: TGTGCCAGCAGCCAGGTGATTAGAGATACG.

Comments on this clone: The CDR3 goes on 3 residues after the read ends, and that part is filled in from the germline J gene. The chain combines TRBV5-1 with TRBJ1-1; D is undetermined. The CDR3 runs to 16 residues. The germline V and J ends were trimmed by 1 base and 0 bases, with 13 bases remaining between them. From germline, CDR1 is SGHRS and CDR2 YFSETQ. The part of the CDR3 DNA that was read is TGCGCCAGCAGCTTGTTGGCAGAAAGGTTGAACACTGAA. Its protein product is CASSLLAERLNTE. The whole CDR3 region reads CASSLLAERLNTEAFF.

With regard to this clone: The sequenced fragment ends 3 residues before the CDR3 boundary, so the rest is inferred from the germline J gene. The rearrangement uses TRBV30 and TRBJ1-2; 8 bases are a match to TRBD1. Germline V gene data show CDR1 as GTSNPN and CDR2 as SVGIG (reference sequence). V was pared by 4 bases and J by 4 bases, with 5 bases of the junction left unmatched. The CDR3 is 13 amino acids. CDR3 DNA, as far as it was read: TGTGCCTGGATGACAGGGGTAACCTATGGC. Translation gives CAWMTGVTYG. The CDR3 in full is CAWMTGVTYGYTF.

In the case of this clone: The read is 3 residues too short to cover the CDR3 end, so that end is filled in from the germline J gene. The chain links TRBV19 to TRBJ1-6; TRBD1 matches at 9 bases. Per the germline V gene, CDR1 is LNHDA and CDR2 is SQIVND (reference sequence). The CDR3 sequence is 15 residues long. The trim removed 5 bases at V and 4 bases at J, leaving 3 bases unmatched. The CDR3 protein is CASSEQGAYNSPLHF. The DNA read from the CDR3 is TGTGCCAGTAGTGAACAGGGGGCATATAATTCACCC.

On this clone: The read ends 3 residues before the CDR3 terminus; that terminus is restored from the germline J gene. The V call is TRBV5-1, the J call TRBJ2-5; 10 nucleotides agree with TRBD2. Germline CDR1 reads SGHRS; CDR2 reads YFSETQ. The CDR3 totals 15 residues. The junction had 5 bases not matched to a gene; V was cut back by 3 bases and J by 3 bases. The CDR3 loop reads CASSYSGTSEETQYF. The part of the CDR3 DNA that was read is TGCGCCAGCAGCTACTCCGGGACTAGCGAAGAGACC.

To note about this clone: The read gets to within 3 residues of the CDR3 end, and the germline J gene fills in the rest. The chain uses TRBV14 and TRBJ2-5; D uncertain. Germline assignment: CDR1 SGHDN and CDR2 FVKESK. The CDR3 is made up of 16 amino acids. V gave up 0 bases and J gave up 5 bases, with 16 bases separating them. This CDR3 is CASSQDLDDRRETQYF. Partial CDR3 DNA: TGTGCCAGCAGCCAAGATCTCGACGATCGGCGGGAGACC.

About this clone: The CDR3 end falls 3 residues outside the read, so it is completed with the germline J gene. The J gene is TRBJ2-7, the V gene TRBV20-1, with D maybe TRBD2 (6 bases). CDR1 is DFQATT and CDR2 is SNEGSKA in the germline V gene (reference sequence). Deletions cut 5 bases from V and 2 bases from J, with 22 bases between. CDR3 length: 16 amino acids. CDR3 protein: CSAHSPGGPHPYEQYF. Partial CDR3 DNA: TGCAGTGCTCATTCCCCCGGGGGACCCCATCCCTACGAG.

Details on this clone: The read gets to within 3 residues of the CDR3 end, and the germline J gene fills in the rest. V and J are TRBV7-2 and TRBJ1-2; D is perhaps TRBD1 (5 bases). Germline CDR1 is SGHTA and CDR2 is FQGNSA. This CDR3 region has 13 residues. The CDR3 here is CASSPSGSEGYTF. CDR3 bases read: TGTGCCAGCAGCCCGTCAGGGTCGGAAGGC.

Worth noting for this clone: Read data end 3 residues before the CDR3 end; the end is taken from the germline J gene. This chain uses TRBV6-2 or TRBV6-3 with TRBJ2-5; 9 bases agree with TRBD1. V shed 0 bases and J 3 bases; nucleotides not matched to a gene: 2. The V gene's germline CDR1 is MNHEY and CDR2 SVGEGT. The CDR3 is 15 residues long. CDR3 DNA, as far as it was read: TGTGCCAGCAGTTACTCGGGACAGGGCGAAGAGACC. This translates into CASSYSGQGEET. The complete CDR3 reads CASSYSGQGEETQYF.

Comment on this clone: The read is 3 residues too short to cover the CDR3 end, so that end is filled in from the germline J gene. The chain uses TRBV5-6 and TRBJ2-1; 8 nucleotides align to TRBD2. This CDR3 is 12 amino acids long. V shed 3 bases, J shed 9 bases, and the junction held 2 bases outside the gene matches. Germline CDR1 is SGHDT and CDR2 is YYEEEE. CDR3: CASSSGLVEQFF. The DNA read from the CDR3 is TGTGCCAGCAGCTCGGGACTAGTTGAG. The full variable domain, with the rest looked up from reference TRBV5-6 and TRBJ2-1, is DAGVTQSPTHLIKTRGQQVTLRCSPKSGHDTVSWYQQALGQGPQFIFQYYEEEERQRGNFPDRFSGHQFPNYSSELNVNALLLGDSALYLCASSSGLVEQFFGPGTRLTVL.

In the case of this clone: The read gets to within 3 residues of the CDR3 end, and the germline J gene fills in the rest. This sequence joins TRBV11-2 and TRBJ1-6, with D possibly being TRBD1 (6 bases). CDR1 is SGHAT, CDR2 FQNNGV, per germline. The CDR3 runs to 15 residues. V shed 0 bases and J shed 7 bases, with 10 bases lying between them. CDR3 amino acids: CASSLDTGRNSPLHF. Incomplete CDR3 DNA: TGTGCCAGCAGCTTAGATACAGGGCGAAATTCACCC.

The CDR3 sequence: CSARDQGGATSYEQYF. The sequenced part of the CDR3 DNA is TGCAGTGCTAGAGATCAGGGTGGGGCAACTTCCTACGAG. The rearrangement uses TRBV20-1 and TRBJ2-7; possible D gene TRBD1, 5 bases. The CDR3 end lies 3 residues beyond the end of the read and is filled in from the germline J gene. The germline V gene encodes CDR1 DFQATT and CDR2 SNEGSKA (reference sequence). CDR3 length: 16 residues. Between the trimmed V and J ends, which lost 0 bases and 1 base, there was a span of 16 bases.

Comments on this clone: The CDR3 extends 3 residues past the end of the read, so its final part is completed from the germline J gene. The gene calls are TRBV19 and TRBJ1-5; 8 bases are a match to TRBD1. There are 16 residues in the CDR3. From germline, CDR1 is LNHDA and CDR2 SQIVND (reference sequence). V dropped 6 bases and J dropped 2; count of bases not matched to a gene: 9. This CDR3 is CASSPNGQGGNQPQHF. CDR3 DNA (partial): TGTGCCAGTAGCCCCAATGGACAGGGCGGCAATCAGCCC.

The CDR3 DNA, read in part, is TGTGCCAGCAGCTTAAGCCAGGGGAATGAG. This codes for CASSLSQGNE. The complete CDR3 reads CASSLSQGNEQFF. V and J are TRBV5-6 and TRBJ2-1, with a tentative D call TRBD1 (6 bases). Sequencing ends 3 residues short of the CDR3 end; the germline J gene provides the rest. The CDR3 loop spans 13 amino acids. Germline V gene sequence: CDR1 SGHDT, CDR2 YYEEEE. V was shortened by 2 bases and J by 7 bases, with 10 bases between the two germline ends.

Notes on this clone: Read data end 3 residues before the CDR3 end; the end is taken from the germline J gene. V is TRBV28 and J is TRBJ1-4, with D tentatively TRBD1 (5 bases). Germline loops: CDR1 MDHEN, CDR2 SYDVKM. V was shortened by 5 bases and J by 7 bases, with 14 bases between the two germline ends. This CDR3 is 14 amino acids long. CDR3 loop: CASSIQGSAEKLFF. The sequenced part of the CDR3 DNA is TGTGCCAGCAGTATCCAGGGTTCGGCTGAAAAA.

On this clone itself: Coverage ceases 3 residues before the CDR3 finishes, and the germline J gene fills in the end. The chain uses TRBV30 and TRBJ1-6; the match to TRBD1 covers 9 bases. The CDR3 extends over 14 amino acids. Trimming removed 2 bases from V and 7 bases from J; junction bases left unmatched: 3. Germline CDR1 is GTSNPN and CDR2 is SVGIG (reference sequence). The CDR3: CAWSTGTGNSPLHF. The DNA read from the CDR3 is TGTGCCTGGAGTACCGGGACAGGGAATTCACCC.

Worth noting for this clone: With the read ending 3 residues before the CDR3 end, the germline J gene is used to fill in that end. The chain employs TRBV20-1 and TRBJ2-2; D unclear. From germline, CDR1 is DFQATT and CDR2 SNEGSKA (reference sequence). The V end was cut by 0 bases, the J end by 8 bases, with 10 bases between. CDR3 length: 13 residues. The covered CDR3 bases are TGCAGTGCTAGAGATCCAAGGGCAGGGGAG. The encoded protein is CSARDPRAGE. The entire CDR3 protein is CSARDPRAGELFF.

Regarding this clone: Read sequence stops 3 residues before the CDR3 end, and the germline J gene provides the missing end. J is TRBJ2-1 and V is TRBV3-1 (or the pseudogene TRBV3-2), with 15 positions matching TRBD2. J was trimmed by 3 bases and V by 0 bases; bases with no gene match: 6. This CDR3 spans 19 amino acids. Germline V lookup: CDR1 LGHDT, CDR2 YNNKEL (reference sequence). The DNA read from the CDR3 is TGTGCCAGCAGCCAAGACTTCGGGACTAGCGGGGGGTGCTACAATGAG. This encodes CASSQDFGTSGGCYNE. The whole CDR3 sequence reads CASSQDFGTSGGCYNEQFF.

Remarks on this clone: The read finishes 3 residues shy of the CDR3 end, and the germline J gene is used to complete it. The chain links TRBV7-9 to TRBJ1-2; TRBD1 might be the D (6 bases). The ends were cut back, 2 bases at V and 7 bases at J, with 14 bases in the middle. The CDR3 consists of 14 residues. Per germline, CDR1 SEHNR and CDR2 FQNEAQ (reference sequence). The part of the CDR3 DNA that was read is TGTGCCAGCAGCTTAAGTACTTCAGGGGTTGGC. Amino acid sequence: CASSLSTSGVG. The CDR3 in full is CASSLSTSGVGYTF.

This clone is labeled medium-sized based on frequency. The observed sequence ends 3 residues before the CDR3 terminus, with the missing tail filled in from the germline J gene. The rearrangement joins TRBV20-1 to TRBJ2-4, with TRBD1 matching 7 bases. Germline V lookup: CDR1 DFQATT, CDR2 SNEGSKA (reference sequence). Trimming cost V 8 bases and J 1 base; bases outside gene matches: 8. The CDR3 covers 14 residues. Incomplete CDR3 DNA: TGCAGTATCAACAGGGGCTCGGCCAAAAACATT. Protein product: CSINRGSAKNI. In full, the CDR3 is CSINRGSAKNIQYF.

Note on this clone: The missing CDR3 end, 3 residues past where the read stops, is filled in from the germline J gene. The J gene is TRBJ2-7, the V gene TRBV5-6; possibly TRBD1 for D (5 bases). Germline CDR1 SGHDT, CDR2 YYEEEE. The V and J ends lost 0 bases and 1 base respectively, with 5 bases between them. This CDR3 spans 13 amino acids. The sequenced part of the CDR3 DNA is TGTGCCAGCAGCTTGGGACAGTCCTACGAG. This gives the protein CASSLGQSYE. The whole CDR3 sequence is CASSLGQSYEQYF.

Note on this clone: From the germline J gene comes the end of the CDR3, since the read stops 3 residues before it. The V gene is TRBV2, the J gene TRBJ2-7; 10 bases agree with TRBD2. This CDR3 is built from 15 residues. With 6 bases clipped from V and 5 bases from J, the junction kept 10 bases outside the gene matches. Germline-derived CDR1 and CDR2 are SNHLY and FYNNEI. CDR3 in amino acids: CASRGTSGVIDEQYF. The CDR3 bases that were read are TGTGCCAGCAGGGGTACTAGCGGGGTAATCGACGAG.